A single sample gave rise to the 13 T cell receptor beta chains below, sequenced in a study of shared clonotypes between healthy human individuals. Sequenced by immunoSEQ multiplex PCR; TCRdb stores in-frame clones only, minus some. The table shows fewer than 2.5 million clones, with more than 85% occurring only once. The sequenced material came from naive CD4+ T cells from PBMCs. The subset was: CD45RA+ positively selected. All receptors derive from a man aged 18 to 29 in good health. Some clones in this sample may be carry-over from other donors' samples.

The gene calls are TRBV30 and TRBJ2-2; perhaps TRBD2 as D (5 bases). Germline lookup yields CDR1 GTSNPN and CDR2 SVGIG (reference sequence). CDR3 length equals 15 residues. V was cut by 4 bases and J by 6 bases, with 18 bases left in between. CDR3 residues: CAWKARGLGAGELFF. The CDR3 DNA is TGTGCCTGGAAAGCAAGAGGGCTGGGCGCCGGGGAGCTGTTTTTT.

The gene calls are TRBV5-1 and TRBJ2-1; no firm D call. This CDR3 contains 16 residues. V shed 4 bases and J shed 7 bases, with 21 bases lying between them. CDR1 is SGHRS, CDR2 YFSETQ, per germline. The CDR3 region is CASSTPSRREENEQFF. The CDR3 DNA is TGCGCCAGCAGCACGCCCTCGAGGAGAGAGGAAAATGAGCAGTTCTTC.

This rearrangement joins TRBV5-4 to TRBJ2-1; 8 nucleotides align to TRBD2. Germline V CDR1 and CDR2: SGHNT, YYREEE (reference sequence). There are 15 residues in the CDR3. The junction had 3 bases not matched to a gene; V was cut back by 0 bases and J by 4 bases. CDR3 coding DNA: TGTGCCAGCAGCTTGGACGCGGGGGGTTACAATGAGCAGTTCTTC. This translates into CASSLDAGGYNEQFF.

This clone was found once. The chain uses TRBV5-5 and TRBJ2-1; TRBD2 might be the D (6 bases). The germline V and J ends were trimmed by 0 bases and 0 bases, with 10 bases remaining between them. CDR3 length: 16 residues. Germline assignment: CDR1 SGHKS and CDR2 YYEKEE (reference sequence). The CDR3 loop reads CASSLGGGISYNEQFF. The CDR3 DNA reads TGTGCCAGCAGCTTGGGGGGCGGGATCTCCTACAATGAGCAGTTCTTC.

Comments on this clone: The sample contains more than one DNA sequence encoding this CDR3. The chain is built from TRBV28 and TRBJ2-7; D is perhaps TRBD1 (6 bases). The CDR3 totals 12 residues. In germline, CDR1 is MDHEN, CDR2 SYDVKM. Trimming removed 2 bases from V and 4 bases from J, with 6 bases in between. CDR3 DNA: TGTGCCAGCAGTTTAGGACAGTACGAGCAGTACTTC. Its translation is CASSLGQYEQYF.

The chain couples TRBV5-6 to TRBJ2-7; D remains ambiguous. The germline V gene encodes CDR1 SGHDT and CDR2 YYEEEE. CDR3 length equals 15 residues. Trimming cost V 0 bases and J 5 bases, with 15 bases left between them. Written as DNA, the CDR3 is TGTGCCAGCAGCTTGGGAGTAAGCCGACCGAACGAGCAGTACTTC. It yields the protein CASSLGVSRPNEQYF.

A single count supports this clone. The gene calls are TRBV6-1 and TRBJ2-2; 10 nucleotides align to TRBD2. V was pared by 4 bases and J by 7 bases, with 9 bases of the junction left unmatched. Germline V gives CDR1 MNHNS, CDR2 SASEGT. This CDR3 contains 16 residues. This CDR3 is CASSARAGGRFGELFF. CDR3 in DNA: TGTGCCAGCAGTGCCCGAGCGGGAGGGCGTTTCGGGGAGCTGTTTTTT.

The chain couples TRBV28 to TRBJ2-3; D is undetermined. CDR3 length: 12 amino acids. Germline V lookup: CDR1 MDHEN, CDR2 SYDVKM. V was clipped by 2 bases and J by 9 bases, with 9 bases between them. The DNA for the CDR3 is TGTGCCAGCAGTTTAAGTTCGGAGACGCAGTATTTT. It codes for CASSLSSETQYF. Filled out from reference TRBV28 and TRBJ2-3, the complete variable domain reads DVKVTQSSRYLVKRTGEKVFLECVQDMDHENMFWYRQDPGLGLRLIYFSYDVKMKEKGDIPEGYSVSREKKERFSLILESASTNQTSMYLCASSLSSETQYFGPGTRLTVL.

The chain links TRBV14 to TRBJ1-1; D uncertain. Germline assignment: CDR1 SGHDN and CDR2 FVKESK. Trimming pared 2 bases from V and 4 bases from J, leaving 5 bases between. The CDR3 totals 12 residues. The CDR3 nucleotides read TGTGCCAGCAGCCAAACGGCCACTGAAGCTTTCTTT. This gives the protein CASSQTATEAFF. Full variable domain (remainder filled in from reference TRBV14 and TRBJ1-1): EAGVTQFPSHSVIEKGQTVTLRCDPISGHDNLYWYRRVMGKEIKFLLHFVKESKQDESGMPNNRFLAERTGGTYSTLKVQPAELEDSGVYFCASSQTATEAFFGQGTRLTVV.

The CDR3: CASSPGDNEKLFF. CDR3 sequence (DNA): TGTGCCAGCTCACCTGGCGATAATGAAAAACTGTTTTTT. The chain joins TRBV18 to TRBJ1-4; D is unresolved. This CDR3 is built from 13 residues. V dropped 3 bases and J dropped 4 bases, with 6 bases sitting between them. Germline V gene lookup returns CDR1 KGHSH and CDR2 LQKENI.

This clone has a single count. This rearrangement joins TRBV28 to TRBJ1-1; 7 nucleotides align to TRBD1. The CDR3 covers 13 residues. Per germline, CDR1 MDHEN and CDR2 SYDVKM. The ends lost 4 bases at V and 9 bases at J; junction bases unmatched: 8. The CDR3 sequence: CASSSSDRDQAFF. Written as DNA, the CDR3 is TGTGCCAGCAGTTCCTCTGACAGGGACCAAGCTTTCTTT.

The chain is built from TRBV19 and TRBJ2-3, with 9 positions matching TRBD2. This CDR3 is built from 15 residues. Trimming cost V 2 bases and J 6 bases; bases outside gene matches: 6. Germline CDR1 LNHDA, CDR2 SQIVND (reference sequence). This chain's CDR3 is CASSISTSGADTQYF. In DNA form, the CDR3 reads TGTGCCAGTAGTATATCGACTAGCGGAGCGGATACGCAGTATTTT.

This chain joins TRBV5-1 and TRBJ1-3; D is possibly TRBD1 (6 bases). Per the germline V gene, CDR1 is SGHRS and CDR2 is YFSETQ. The CDR3 runs to 15 residues. Trimming left V 4 bases short and J 2 bases short, with 13 bases between. DNA for the CDR3: TGCGCCAGCAGCCTAATACAGGGACCTGGAAACACCATATATTTT. It is translated as CASSLIQGPGNTIYF.